What follows are 5 T cell receptor beta chains derived from one specimen sequenced in a study of blood T cell repertoires in COVID-19. Here immunoSEQ multiplex PCR was the method, and the copy in TCRdb shows in-frame clones only, minus some. Found here are about 100,000 clones, approximately 87% of them singletons; the top ten hold roughly 13%. Input material: peripheral blood. The receptors derive from a human donor in a cohort sampled during active COVID-19.

This chain's CDR3 is CASSLTAGQETQYF. The CDR3 coding sequence is TGTGCCAGCAGCTTAACGGCAGGGCAAGAGACCCAGTACTTC. V and J are TRBV11-3 and TRBJ2-5; possible D gene TRBD1, 5 bases. In germline, CDR1 is SGHNT, CDR2 YENEEA. Trimming cost V 2 bases and J 2 bases, with 9 bases left between them. CDR3 size: 14 residues.

V usage is TRBV3-1 (or the pseudogene TRBV3-2) and J usage is TRBJ2-5; 8 nucleotides line up with TRBD2. The CDR3 is 15 amino acids. The trim removed 1 base at V and 5 bases at J, leaving 6 bases unmatched. CDR1 is LGHDT, CDR2 YNNKEL, per germline (reference sequence). The CDR3 loop is CASSQALAGWETQYF. The CDR3 DNA is TGTGCCAGCAGCCAAGCTTTAGCGGGGTGGGAGACCCAGTACTTC.

The genes are TRBV5-6 and TRBJ2-4; D remains ambiguous. This CDR3 has 11 amino acids. V was trimmed by 3 bases and J by 7 bases, leaving 5 bases between them. Germline V CDR1 and CDR2: SGHDT, YYEEEE. The CDR3 nucleotides are TGTGCCAGCAGCTCACAGAACATTCAGTACTTC. Translated, it gives CASSSQNIQYF.

This clone was seen a single time. V usage is TRBV27 and J usage is TRBJ1-1; perhaps TRBD1 as D (5 bases). CDR3 size: 13 residues. The V end was cut by 0 bases, the J end by 6 bases, with 8 bases between. CDR1 is MNHEY and CDR2 is SMNVEV in the germline V gene (reference sequence). DNA for the CDR3: TGTGCCAGCAGTTTATCGTGGGGCGCTGAAGCTTTCTTT. This gives the protein CASSLSWGAEAFF.

The rearrangement uses TRBV3-1 (or the pseudogene TRBV3-2) and TRBJ2-7, with TRBD2 identical over 8 bases. Germline assignment: CDR1 LGHDT and CDR2 YNNKEL (reference sequence). Trimming cost V 1 base and J 2 bases; bases outside gene matches: 7. The CDR3 runs to 16 residues. The CDR3 spells CASSQGSGGPTYEQYF. The CDR3 DNA sequence: TGTGCCAGCAGCCAAGGATCGGGAGGGCCAACCTACGAGCAGTACTTC.